This T cell receptor beta chain was recorded in a study of blood T cell repertoires in COVID-19. On the study more broadly: T cells, B-cell-depleted T cells, or PBMCs provided the cDNA or gDNA that served as material.

Only in-frame clones appear in the TCRdb table, and some are missing; sequencing was by immunoSEQ multiplex PCR. The sample consists of under 250,000 clones, about four fifths of them appearing once. Germline V gene lookup returns CDR1 MGHRA and CDR2 YSYEKL. CDR3 length: 15 residues. Unmatched junction bases numbered 7, after V lost 4 bases and J lost 2 bases. This clone was seen a single time. This clonotype was sampled from a woman between 40 and 55 years old who had been exposed to COVID-19. The rearrangement joins TRBV4-1 to TRBJ1-2, with 7 bases identical to TRBD1. Input material: PBMCs or T cells enriched from blood (not recorded which). CDR3 nucleotides: TGCGCCAGCAGCCCGACGGGACAGTCGAACTATGGCTACACCTTC. Protein product: CASSPTGQSNYGYTF.